This T cell receptor (beta chain) was sequenced for a study of regulatory T cells in long-lasting Graves disease. On this clonotype itself: The target antigen is unknown.

Study-wide results and caveats: Favored gene segments in persistent disease were TRBV28, TRBJ1-2 and TRBJ2-5. With 2,500 to 3,500 shared public clonotypes, persistent patients exceeded new patients, who shared around 970. Because few samples were included, accuracy may have been lower.

The sample's time point: persistent/refractory GD, antithyroid drugs over 5 years with positive TRAb. PBMCs were the source of the RNA used for TCR sequencing. After removal of 1 base from V and 6 bases from J, the junction contained 11 bases not matched to a gene. The CDR3 runs to 16 residues. CDR1 is LNHDA and CDR2 is SQIVND in the germline V gene (reference sequence). Relying on iRepertoire HTBI primers and Arm-PCR of CDR3 regions, the team built TCR beta libraries. Under the authors' procedure: Sequenced samples collectively carried 55 to 80 TRBV and 14 TRBJ segments. TCRdb recomputed calls from the multiplex PCR reads with MiXCR, one row per CDR3 protein. The V and J calls, along with clone size, are taken from TCRdb and not from the paper's own processing. The repertoire has a few hundred thousand distinct CDR3 sequences, about 20% of them found once; the top ten carry about 26%.

The clonotype was recovered from a female donor with Graves disease. The rearrangement links TRBV19 to TRBJ1-1; 7 bases line up with TRBD1. This material consisted of peripheral blood mononuclear cells (PBMCs), taken when the disease was refractory, from a patient treated with antithyroid drugs. CDR3 DNA: TGTGCCAGTAGTATAGCTTTTGGAGGGGGCGACGCTGAAGCTTTCTTT. It translates to CASSIAFGGGDAEAFF.